Listed here are 10 T cell receptor beta chains from one sample, sequenced in a study of CD8+ T cells in alopecia areata. Reverse transcribed after extraction, RNA yielded cDNA as the sequencing template. Assay: immunoSEQ multiplex PCR; the TCRdb copy retains only in-frame clones and omits some. The sample shows some 88,000 clones, around 47% of them seen only once. Treatment defined: oral pan-JAK inhibitor, 5-10 mg twice daily. Sample: CD8+ T cells sorted from blood, taken at week 24, from a patient treated with tofacitinib. These receptors all stem from a human donor with alopecia areata.

V gene TRBV7-9 combines with J gene TRBJ1-2, with 9 bases that match TRBD1. The V gene end was trimmed by 5 bases and the J gene end by 5 bases; junction bases not matched to a gene: 6. From germline, CDR1 is SEHNR and CDR2 FQNEAQ (reference sequence). CDR3 length equals 14 residues. CDR3 amino acids: CASSPGQGYYGYTF. In nucleotides, the CDR3 is TGTGCCAGCAGCCCGGGACAGGGCTATTATGGCTACACCTTC.

The chain has TRBV4-2 and TRBJ1-5; D remains ambiguous. Trimming removed 0 bases at V and 0 bases at J, with 9 bases between. The germline gives CDR1 LGHNA, CDR2 YNFKEQ. CDR3 length equals 16 residues. CDR3 in amino acids: CASSQEGINSNQPQHF. CDR3 nucleotides: TGTGCCAGCAGCCAAGAGGGCATTAATAGCAATCAGCCCCAGCATTTT.

The rearrangement uses TRBV29-1 and TRBJ2-7; TRBD2 matches at 7 bases. Trimming at V came to 3 bases and at J to 3 bases, leaving 5 bases not matched to a gene. CDR1 SQVTM and CDR2 ANQGSEA come from the germline V gene. This CDR3 comprises 13 residues. DNA of the CDR3: TGCAGCGTTGACAGCGGGGAGGACTACGAGCAGTACTTC. It specifies CSVDSGEDYEQYF.

The chain is built from TRBV5-1 and TRBJ1-1, with a tentative D call TRBD1 (5 bases). The CDR3 consists of 13 residues. Germline V gives CDR1 SGHRS, CDR2 YFSETQ. V was pared by 5 bases and J by 4 bases, with 12 bases between. CDR3 DNA: TGCGCCAGCAGTTCCGACAGTGGCACTGAAGCTTTCTTT. Its protein is CASSSDSGTEAFF.

The gene calls are TRBV4-2 and TRBJ2-7, with D unresolved. The CDR3 is 15 amino acids. The V gene lost 0 bases and the J gene lost 6 bases, with 15 bases spanning the gap. CDR1 and CDR2 from the germline V gene are LGHNA and YNFKEQ. CDR3 region: CASSQDYVGRGEQYF. CDR3 sequence (DNA): TGTGCCAGCAGCCAAGATTATGTCGGCAGAGGCGAGCAGTACTTC.

The V call is TRBV7-8, the J call TRBJ2-2, with 11 bases matching TRBD2. CDR1 SGHVS and CDR2 FQNEAQ come from the germline V gene. J lost 0 bases, V lost 5 bases, and 2 bases had no gene match. CDR3 size: 16 residues. CDR3 in DNA: TGTGCCAGCAGCGCGGGACTAGCGGCGAACACCGGGGAGCTGTTTTTT. Encoded protein: CASSAGLAANTGELFF.

This clone was picked up a small number of times. V is TRBV29-1 and J is TRBJ2-1, with TRBD1 matching 7 bases. The CDR3 length is 18 residues. The junction had 18 bases not matched to a gene; V was cut back by 7 bases and J by 0 bases. The V gene's germline CDR1 is SQVTM and CDR2 ANQGSEA. The CDR3 spells CSAKGQLFARDSYNEQFF. The CDR3 bases are TGCAGCGCAAAGGGACAGCTCTTTGCGCGCGACTCCTACAATGAGCAGTTCTTC.

This clone was seen a handful of times. The V call is TRBV5-6, the J call TRBJ2-1; D is unresolved. Looked up from germline, CDR1 is SGHDT and CDR2 is YYEEEE. Trimming took off 3 bases at V and 15 bases at J, with 19 bases between the two ends. This CDR3 region has 13 residues. Here the CDR3 reads CASSSLGLRVLFF. CDR3 in DNA: TGTGCCAGCAGCTCTTTGGGCCTTAGGGTGCTGTTCTTC.

The chain recombines TRBV29-1 with TRBJ2-3; 10 bases match TRBD2. V shed 8 bases, J shed 3 bases, and the junction held 5 bases outside the gene matches. The CDR3 is made up of 13 amino acids. CDR1 is SQVTM and CDR2 is ANQGSEA in the germline V gene. The CDR3 bases are TGCAGCACAGGACTAGCGGAGACAGATACGCAGTATTTT. This codes for CSTGLAETDTQYF.

The chain combines TRBV2 with TRBJ2-1, with TRBD2 as a possible D gene (5 bases). Per germline, CDR1 SNHLY and CDR2 FYNNEI. The CDR3 consists of 15 residues. Trimming shortened V by 7 bases and J by 1 base, and 14 bases separated the two germline ends. CDR3 in amino acids: CASTQLVGSYNEQFF. In DNA, the CDR3 is TGTGCCAGCACCCAACTAGTAGGGTCCTACAATGAGCAGTTCTTC. The whole variable domain, filled in from reference TRBV2 and TRBJ2-1, reads EPEVTQTPSHQVTQMGQEVILRCVPISNHLYFYWYRQILGQKVEFLVSFYNNEISEKSEIFDDQFSVERPDGSNFTLKIRSTKLEDSAMYFCASTQLVGSYNEQFFGPGTRLTVL.